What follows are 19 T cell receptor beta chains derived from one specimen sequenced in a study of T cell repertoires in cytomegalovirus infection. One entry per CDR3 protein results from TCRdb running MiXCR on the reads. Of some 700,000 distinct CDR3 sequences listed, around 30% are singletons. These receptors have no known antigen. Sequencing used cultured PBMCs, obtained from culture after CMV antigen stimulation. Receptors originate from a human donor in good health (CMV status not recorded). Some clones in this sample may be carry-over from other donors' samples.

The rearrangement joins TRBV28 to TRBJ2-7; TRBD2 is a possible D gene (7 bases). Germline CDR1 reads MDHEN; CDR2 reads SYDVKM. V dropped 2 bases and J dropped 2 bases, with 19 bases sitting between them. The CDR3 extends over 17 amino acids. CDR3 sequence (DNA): TGTGCCAGCAGTTTAGGAGGGTGGGGGGGCCTGACCTACGAGCAGTACTTC. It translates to CASSLGGWGGLTYEQYF.

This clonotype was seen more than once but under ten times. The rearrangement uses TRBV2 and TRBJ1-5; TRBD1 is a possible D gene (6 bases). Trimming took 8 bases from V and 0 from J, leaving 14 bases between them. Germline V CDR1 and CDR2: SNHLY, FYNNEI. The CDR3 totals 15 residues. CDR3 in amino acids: CASDVSGDSNQPQHF. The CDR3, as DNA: TGTGCCAGCGACGTTTCAGGGGATAGCAATCAGCCCCAGCATTTT.

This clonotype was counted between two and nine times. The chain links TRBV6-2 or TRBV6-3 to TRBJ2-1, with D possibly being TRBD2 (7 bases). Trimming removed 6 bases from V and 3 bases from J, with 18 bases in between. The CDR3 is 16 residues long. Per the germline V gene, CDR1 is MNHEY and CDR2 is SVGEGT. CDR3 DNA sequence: TGTGCCAGCAGGCCCCGAGGGGGGGTTAACTACAATGAGCAGTTCTTC. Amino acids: CASRPRGGVNYNEQFF.

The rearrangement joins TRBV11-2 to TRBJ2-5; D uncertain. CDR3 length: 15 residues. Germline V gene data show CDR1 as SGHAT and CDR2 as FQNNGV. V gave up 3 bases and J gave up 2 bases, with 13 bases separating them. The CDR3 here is CASSFGQNLQETQYF. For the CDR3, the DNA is TGTGCCAGCAGCTTCGGCCAAAACCTACAAGAGACCCAGTACTTC. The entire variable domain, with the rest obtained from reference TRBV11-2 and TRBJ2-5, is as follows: EAGVAQSPRYKIIEKRQSVAFWCNPISGHATLYWYQQILGQGPKLLIQFQNNGVVDDSQLPKDRFSAERLKGVDSTLKIQPAKLEDSAVYLCASSFGQNLQETQYFGPGTRLLVL.

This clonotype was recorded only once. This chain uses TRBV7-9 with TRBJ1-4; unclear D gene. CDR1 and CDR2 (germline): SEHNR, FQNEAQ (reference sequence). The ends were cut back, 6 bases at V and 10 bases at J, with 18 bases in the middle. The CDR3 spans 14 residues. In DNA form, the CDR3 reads TGTGCCAGCAGTCCTCCTGTAGCGAGAGGAAAACTGTTTTTT. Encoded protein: CASSPPVARGKLFF.

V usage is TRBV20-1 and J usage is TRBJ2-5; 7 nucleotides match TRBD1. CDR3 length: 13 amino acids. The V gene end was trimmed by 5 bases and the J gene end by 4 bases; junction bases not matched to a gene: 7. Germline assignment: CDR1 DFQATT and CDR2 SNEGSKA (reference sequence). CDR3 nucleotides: TGCAGTGCTTTGAAGGGGGCTGGAGAGACCCAGTACTTC. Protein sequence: CSALKGAGETQYF.

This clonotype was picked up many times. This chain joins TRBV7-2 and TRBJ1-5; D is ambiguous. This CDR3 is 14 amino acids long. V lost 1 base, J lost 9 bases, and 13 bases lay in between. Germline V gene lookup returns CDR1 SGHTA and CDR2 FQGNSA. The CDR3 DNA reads TGTGCCAGCAGCTTAGTTCACGGGGTACCGCCCCAGCATTTT. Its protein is CASSLVHGVPPQHF.

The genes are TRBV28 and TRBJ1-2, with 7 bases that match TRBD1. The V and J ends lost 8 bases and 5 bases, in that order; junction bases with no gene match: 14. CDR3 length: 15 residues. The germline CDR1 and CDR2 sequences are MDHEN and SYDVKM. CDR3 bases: TGTGCCAGCCGCTCCCCGGACAGGTCGAAGTATGGCTACACCTTC. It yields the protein CASRSPDRSKYGYTF.

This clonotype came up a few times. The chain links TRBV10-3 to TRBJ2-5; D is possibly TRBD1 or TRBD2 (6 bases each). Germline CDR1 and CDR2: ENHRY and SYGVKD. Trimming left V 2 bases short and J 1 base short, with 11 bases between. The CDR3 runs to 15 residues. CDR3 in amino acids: CAISEGGGIQETQYF. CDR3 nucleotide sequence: TGTGCCATCAGTGAGGGGGGCGGGATCCAAGAGACCCAGTACTTC.

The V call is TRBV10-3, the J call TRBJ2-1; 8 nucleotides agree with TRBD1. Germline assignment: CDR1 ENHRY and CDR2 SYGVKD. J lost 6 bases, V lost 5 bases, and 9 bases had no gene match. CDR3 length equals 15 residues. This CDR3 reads CAISSPGQGGNEQFF. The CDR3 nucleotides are TGTGCCATCAGTTCCCCCGGACAGGGAGGCAATGAGCAGTTCTTC.

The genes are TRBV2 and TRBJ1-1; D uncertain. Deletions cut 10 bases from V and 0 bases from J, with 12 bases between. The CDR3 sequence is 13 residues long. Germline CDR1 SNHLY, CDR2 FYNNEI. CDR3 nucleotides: TGTGCCACTCGAGGGAGGGTGAACACTGAAGCTTTCTTT. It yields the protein CATRGRVNTEAFF.

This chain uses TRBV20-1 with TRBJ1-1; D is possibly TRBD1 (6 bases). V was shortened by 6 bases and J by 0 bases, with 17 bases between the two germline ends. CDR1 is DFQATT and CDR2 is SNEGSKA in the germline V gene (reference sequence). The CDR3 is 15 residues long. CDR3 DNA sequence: TGCAGTGCCGAAACAGGGTGGTCGTTGAACACTGAAGCTTTCTTT. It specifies CSAETGWSLNTEAFF.

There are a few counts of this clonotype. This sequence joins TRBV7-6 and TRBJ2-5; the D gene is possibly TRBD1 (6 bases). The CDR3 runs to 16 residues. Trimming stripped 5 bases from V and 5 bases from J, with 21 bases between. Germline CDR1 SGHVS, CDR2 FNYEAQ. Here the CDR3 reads CASSPDPQGLGETQYF. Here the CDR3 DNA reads TGTGCCAGCAGCCCAGACCCACAGGGTCTCGGGGAGACCCAGTACTTC. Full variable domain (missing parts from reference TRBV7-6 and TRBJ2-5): GAGVSQSPRYKVTKRGQDVALRCDPISGHVSLYWYRQALGQGPEFLTYFNYEAQQDKSGLPNDRFSAERPEGSISTLTIQRTEQRDSAMYRCASSPDPQGLGETQYFGPGTRLLVL.

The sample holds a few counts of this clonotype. This CDR3 is CASSQVEGLNNEQFF. The CDR3 DNA is TGCGCCAGCAGCCAAGTGGAAGGGTTGAACAATGAGCAGTTCTTC. The chain joins TRBV4-1 to TRBJ2-1, with D unclear. Trimming removed 1 base from V and 5 bases from J, with 12 bases in between. This CDR3 region has 15 residues. From germline, CDR1 is MGHRA and CDR2 YSYEKL.

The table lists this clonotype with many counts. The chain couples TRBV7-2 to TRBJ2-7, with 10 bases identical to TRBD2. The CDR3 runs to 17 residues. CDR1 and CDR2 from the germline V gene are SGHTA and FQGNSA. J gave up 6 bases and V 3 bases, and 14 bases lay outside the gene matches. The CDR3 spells CASSFLGPSGRASEQYF. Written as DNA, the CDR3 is TGTGCCAGCAGCTTTCTGGGGCCAAGCGGGAGGGCGTCCGAGCAGTACTTC.

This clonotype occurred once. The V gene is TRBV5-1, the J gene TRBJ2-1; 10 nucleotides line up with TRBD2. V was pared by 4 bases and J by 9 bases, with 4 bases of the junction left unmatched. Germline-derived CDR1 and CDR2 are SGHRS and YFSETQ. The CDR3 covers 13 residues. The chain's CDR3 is CASSRSGRGEQFF. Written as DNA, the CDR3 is TGCGCCAGCAGCCGAAGCGGGAGGGGTGAGCAGTTCTTC.

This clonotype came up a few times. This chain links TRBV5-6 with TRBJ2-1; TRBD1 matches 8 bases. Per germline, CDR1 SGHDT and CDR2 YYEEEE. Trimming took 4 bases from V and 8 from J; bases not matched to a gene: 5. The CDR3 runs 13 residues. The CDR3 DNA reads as TGTGCCAGCAGCCCACCAGGGGGCGATGAGCAGTTCTTC. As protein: CASSPPGGDEQFF.

This CDR3 reads CSARDFLPRRNYGYTF. DNA for the CDR3: TGCAGTGCTAGAGATTTTCTTCCCCGCCGCAACTATGGCTACACCTTC. The chain employs TRBV20-1 and TRBJ1-2; D remains unclear. V was clipped by 0 bases and J by 2 bases, with 16 bases between them. This CDR3 has 16 residues. Germline CDR1 reads DFQATT; CDR2 reads SNEGSKA (reference sequence).

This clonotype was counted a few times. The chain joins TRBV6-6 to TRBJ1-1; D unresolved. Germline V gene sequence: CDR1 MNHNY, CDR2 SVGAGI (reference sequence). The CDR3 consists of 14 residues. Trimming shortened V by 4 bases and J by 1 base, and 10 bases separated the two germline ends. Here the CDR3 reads CASSSPAGNTEAFF. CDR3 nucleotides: TGTGCCAGCAGTTCCCCGGCTGGGAACACTGAAGCTTTCTTT.